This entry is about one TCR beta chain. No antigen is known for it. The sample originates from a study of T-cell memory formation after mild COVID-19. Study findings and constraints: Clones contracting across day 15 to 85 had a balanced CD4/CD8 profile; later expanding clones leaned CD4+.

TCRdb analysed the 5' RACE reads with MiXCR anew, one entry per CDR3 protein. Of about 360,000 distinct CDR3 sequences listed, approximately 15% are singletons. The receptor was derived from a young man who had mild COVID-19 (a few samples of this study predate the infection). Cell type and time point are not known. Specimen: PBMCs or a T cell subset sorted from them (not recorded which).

Written as DNA, the CDR3 is TGTGCCAGCAGTATCCGACTAGCGAACAATGAGCAGTTCTTC. Its translation is CASSIRLANNEQFF. V usage is TRBV2 and J usage is TRBJ2-1; 8 nucleotides agree with TRBD2. The CDR3 totals 14 residues. Germline CDR1 SNHLY, CDR2 FYNNEI. The ends lost 5 bases at V and 5 bases at J; junction bases unmatched: 5.